This entry is about one T cell receptor beta chain. Its target is not known. V was shortened by 0 bases and J by 6 bases, with 12 bases between the two germline ends. The V gene's germline CDR1 is MGHRA and CDR2 YSYEKL. The CDR3 spans 15 residues. This specimen comes from a study of graft-versus-host responses after intestinal transplantation. Study-wide results and caveats: High graft-versus-host to host-versus-graft T cell clonal ratios marked allografts of patients with graft-donor macrochimerism. Investigators detected GvH clones in recipient marrow, with some emerging earlier in ileum or blood.

Method: immunoSEQ multiplex PCR; TCRdb's copy keeps in-frame clones and lacks some. The repertoire has about 120,000 clones, approximately 93% of them found once; the top ten carry 1.2%. The sequencing here drew on unstimulated CD8+ T cells sorted from spleen or lymph node cells, taken before transplant. The receptor's source is a human donor who was the organ donor for an intestinal transplant. The chain carries TRBV4-1 and TRBJ2-1, with D possibly being TRBD2 (6 bases). In DNA, the CDR3 is TGCGCCAGCAGCCAAGATTTCGGGACTTTCAATGAGCAGTTCTTC. This codes for CASSQDFGTFNEQFF.